This TCR beta chain was identified in a study of blood T cell repertoires in COVID-19. Study-wide context: Collection of acute and convalescent COVID-19 samples took place in the United States, Italy and Spain.

Recruitment covered roughly 24 US areas and drew participants whose ages spanned 18 to 89 years. Measured with immunoSEQ multiplex PCR; TCRdb has only the in-frame clones, and not every one. The sample shows tens of thousands of clones, around 73% of them seen only once. Germline loops: CDR1 MDHEN, CDR2 SYDVKM. Losses at the gene ends were 7 bases for V and 4 bases for J; bases not matched to a gene: 9. This CDR3 is built from 14 residues. Sequenced material: PBMCs or T cells enriched from blood (not recorded which). This clonotype was sampled from a woman in her forties or fifties with acute COVID-19. The chain combines TRBV28 with TRBJ1-2, with 7 bases that match TRBD1. The CDR3 DNA reads TGTGCCAGCAACATCGGACAGGCGACCTATGGCTACACCTTC. It codes for CASNIGQATYGYTF.